The present TCR beta chain was sequenced within a study of T cell repertoires in cytomegalovirus infection. About the research overall: Signatures in public TCR beta sequences pointed to both CMV infection and matching HLA type.

Findings of the study overall: HLA-C-restricted CMV-specific TCR beta clonotypes prevailed in the ex vivo response.

Trimming shortened V by 5 bases and J by 2 bases, and 10 bases separated the two germline ends. The CDR3 has 13 residues. In germline, CDR1 is LGHNA, CDR2 YSLEER. For this clonotype: Its antigen is still unknown.

TCRdb itself ran the reads through MiXCR, one entry per CDR3 protein. The table includes nearly 700,000 distinct CDR3 sequences, around a third detected once. The rearrangement joins TRBV4-3 to TRBJ2-7; D is ambiguous. Sequenced here: cultured PBMCs, sampled from culture after CMV antigen stimulation. This clonotype was sampled from a human donor in good health (CMV status not recorded). Some clones in this sample may be carry-over from other donors' samples. CDR3 sequence (DNA): TGCGCCAGCAGCGAAGGACGGCCCTACGAGCAGTACTTC. It translates to CASSEGRPYEQYF.